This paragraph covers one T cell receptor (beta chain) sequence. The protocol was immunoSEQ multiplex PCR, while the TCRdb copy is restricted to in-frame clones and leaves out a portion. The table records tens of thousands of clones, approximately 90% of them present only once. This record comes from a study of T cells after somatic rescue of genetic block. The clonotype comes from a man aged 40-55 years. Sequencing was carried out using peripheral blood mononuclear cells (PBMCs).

The CDR3 loop is CAWVDVNEQYF. CDR3 in DNA: TGTGCCTGGGTTGATGTAAACGAGCAGTACTTC. This sequence joins TRBV30 and TRBJ2-7, with D unclear. Germline V gene data show CDR1 as GTSNPN and CDR2 as SVGIG (reference sequence). The CDR3 spans 11 residues. V was cut by 5 bases and J by 5 bases, with 10 bases left in between.